This TCR beta chain originates from a study of T cells expressing NK-cell markers. Study overall: Seven of eight sequenced donors tested HCMV-seropositive; one tested seronegative.

CDR1 and CDR2 from the germline V gene are GTSNPN and SVGIG (reference sequence). This CDR3 contains 13 residues. The cDNA for TCR beta came from 5'RACE template switching with UMIs. TCRdb reprocessed the 5' RACE reads and keeps a single row for each CDR3 protein, giving no DNA. The sample totals about 390,000 distinct CDR3 sequences. Study results and limitations: For about six donors, the dominant NKG2C+ clonotypes made up roughly 1.0-8% of their CD8+ T cells.

Note on this clonotype: Its target is not known.

The sequencing input was blood T cells: a sorted CD56 or NKG2C T cell subset, CD4+ or CD8+ T cells, or bulk PBMC T cells (not recorded which). The chain couples TRBV30 to TRBJ2-1. This clonotype originated in a woman in her forties or fifties in good health. The CDR3 loop reads CAWSGDLNNEQFF.